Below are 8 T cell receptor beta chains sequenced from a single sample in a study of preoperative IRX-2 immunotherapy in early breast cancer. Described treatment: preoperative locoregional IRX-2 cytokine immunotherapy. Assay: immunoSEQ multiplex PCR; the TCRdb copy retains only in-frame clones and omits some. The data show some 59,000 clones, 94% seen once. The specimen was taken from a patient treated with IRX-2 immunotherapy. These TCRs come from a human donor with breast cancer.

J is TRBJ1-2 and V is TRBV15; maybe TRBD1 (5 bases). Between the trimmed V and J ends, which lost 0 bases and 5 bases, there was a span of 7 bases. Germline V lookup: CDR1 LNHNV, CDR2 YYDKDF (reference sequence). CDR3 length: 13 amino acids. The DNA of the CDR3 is TGTGCCACCAGCAGAGATCGACAGTATGGCTACACCTTC. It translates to CATSRDRQYGYTF.

In DNA form, the CDR3 reads TGTGCCAGTAGTATACCCCGCTGGGGGCAGGAGAGCAATCAGCCCCAGCATTTT. This codes for CASSIPRWGQESNQPQHF. The V and J genes are TRBV19 and TRBJ1-5, with a tentative D call TRBD1 (6 bases). The V end lost 2 bases, the J end lost 1 base, and 18 bases lay between the germline ends. Germline V gene sequence: CDR1 LNHDA, CDR2 SQIVND (reference sequence). The CDR3 is made up of 18 amino acids.

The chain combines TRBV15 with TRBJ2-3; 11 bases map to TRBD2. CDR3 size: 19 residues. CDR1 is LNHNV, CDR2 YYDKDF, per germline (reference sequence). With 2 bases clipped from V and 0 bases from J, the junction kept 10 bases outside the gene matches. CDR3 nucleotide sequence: TGTGCCACCAGCAGATGGACCCCGACTAGCGGGACGAGCACAGATACGCAGTATTTT. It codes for CATSRWTPTSGTSTDTQYF.

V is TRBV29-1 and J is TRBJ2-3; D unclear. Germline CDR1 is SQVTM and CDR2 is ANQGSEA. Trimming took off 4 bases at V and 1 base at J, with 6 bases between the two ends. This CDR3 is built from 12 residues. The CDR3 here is CSVVPGTDTQYF. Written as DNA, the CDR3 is TGCAGCGTTGTTCCAGGCACAGATACGCAGTATTTT.

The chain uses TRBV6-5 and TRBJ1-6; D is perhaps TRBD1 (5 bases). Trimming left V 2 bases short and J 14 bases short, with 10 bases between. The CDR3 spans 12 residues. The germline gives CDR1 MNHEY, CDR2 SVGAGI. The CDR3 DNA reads TGTGCCAGCAGTTACGGGGGATATTCCCTCCACTTT. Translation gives CASSYGGYSLHF.

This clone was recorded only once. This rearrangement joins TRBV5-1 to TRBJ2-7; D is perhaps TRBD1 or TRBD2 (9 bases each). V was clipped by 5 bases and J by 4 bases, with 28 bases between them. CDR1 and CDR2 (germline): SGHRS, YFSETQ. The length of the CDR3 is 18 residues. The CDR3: CASRPGQGGGRAFYEQYF. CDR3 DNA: TGCGCCAGCAGACCGGGACAGGGAGGCGGGAGGGCCTTTTACGAGCAGTACTTC. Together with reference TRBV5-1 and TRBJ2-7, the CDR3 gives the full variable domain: KAGVTQTPRYLIKTRGQQVTLSCSPISGHRSVSWYQQTPGQGLQFLFEYFSETQRNKGNFPGRFSGRQFSNSRSEMNVSTLELGDSALYLCASRPGQGGGRAFYEQYFGPGTRLTVT.

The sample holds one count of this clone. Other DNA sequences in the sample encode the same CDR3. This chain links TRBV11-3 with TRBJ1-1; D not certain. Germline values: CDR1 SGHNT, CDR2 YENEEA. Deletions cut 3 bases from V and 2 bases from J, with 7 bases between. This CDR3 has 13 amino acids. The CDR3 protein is CASSFQHNTEAFF. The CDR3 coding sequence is TGTGCCAGCAGCTTCCAGCACAACACTGAAGCTTTCTTT. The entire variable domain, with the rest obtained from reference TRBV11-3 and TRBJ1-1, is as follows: EAGVVQSPRYKIIEKKQPVAFWCNPISGHNTLYWYLQNLGQGPELLIRYENEEAVDDSQLPKDRFSAERLKGVDSTLKIQPAELGDSAVYLCASSFQHNTEAFFGQGTRLTVV.

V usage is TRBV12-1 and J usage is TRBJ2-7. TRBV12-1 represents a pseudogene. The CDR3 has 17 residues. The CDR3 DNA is TGTGCCAGCAGCTTAGGTGGGGACCGAGAAACATTATACGAGCAGTACTTC. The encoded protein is CASSLGGDRETLYEQYF.